This T cell receptor (beta chain) was captured by sequencing in a study of cytomegalovirus exposure and HLA in healthy donors. Across the study: A prior study identified 117 million unique TCR beta sequences from 200 million or so T cells. Findings and caveats of the study: According to the study, some 160 TCR beta chains were cytomegalovirus-associated.

Germline lookup yields CDR1 LGHNA and CDR2 YNFKEQ. The CDR3 has 14 amino acids. Trimming took 0 bases from V and 4 from J, leaving 9 bases between them. Regarding this clone: Its antigen is as yet unknown.

PCR primers comprised 60 Vbeta and 13 Jbeta primers. Some clones are missing from TCRdb's copy, which holds only in-frame ones; the method was immunoSEQ multiplex PCR. Its table records about 25,000 clones. The TCR comes from a male donor in good health and CMV-seropositive. The chain links TRBV4-2 to TRBJ1-2, with D perhaps matching TRBD1 (6 bases). Sequencing was performed on PBMCs. The CDR3 region has the DNA TGTGCCAGCAGCCAAGAAACAGGGCGCTATGGCTACACCTTC. It yields the protein CASSQETGRYGYTF.